These 4 T cell receptor beta chains share one sample of origin, sequenced in a study of shared clonotypes between healthy human individuals. Libraries were prepared by immunoSEQ multiplex PCR; TCRdb keeps only in-frame clonotypes and omits some of them. The sample carries 2 million to 3 million clones, approximately 94% recorded once. Sequencing was carried out using naive CD4+ T cells sorted from blood. The sample's subset: CD45RA+ positively selected. The receptors here all came from a man between 18 and 35 years old in good health.

Of note for this clone: Other DNA sequences in this sample translate to the same CDR3. The chain has TRBV5-1 and TRBJ1-1; D is undetermined. This CDR3 has 15 amino acids. Germline loops: CDR1 SGHRS, CDR2 YFSETQ. V shed 0 bases and J shed 2 bases, with 11 bases lying between them. The CDR3 spells CASSLGAGPNTEAFF. Written as DNA, the CDR3 is TGCGCCAGCAGCTTGGGGGCAGGCCCTAACACTGAAGCTTTCTTT.

The sample holds a few counts of this clone. Other nucleotide sequences in the sample specify the same CDR3. The rearrangement links TRBV20-1 to TRBJ1-2; no definite D call. Trimming pared 1 base from V and 8 bases from J, leaving 8 bases between. This CDR3 has 11 residues. Germline values: CDR1 DFQATT, CDR2 SNEGSKA (reference sequence). The DNA of the CDR3 is TGCAGTGCTAGAGTTTTAGGAGGCTACACCTTC. It yields the protein CSARVLGGYTF.

This sequence joins TRBV10-3 and TRBJ2-3, with D uncertain. The V gene lost 4 bases and the J gene lost 4 bases, with 18 bases spanning the gap. Germline-derived CDR1 and CDR2 are ENHRY and SYGVKD. The CDR3 length is 16 residues. CDR3 protein: CAISAADRKVADTQYF. In DNA, the CDR3 is TGTGCCATCAGTGCCGCGGACCGGAAGGTCGCAGATACGCAGTATTTT.

The genes are TRBV7-2 and TRBJ1-5; no firm D call. The CDR3 consists of 12 residues. Germline CDR1 SGHTA, CDR2 FQGNSA. V was clipped by 5 bases and J by 5 bases, with 7 bases between them. CDR3 protein: CASSAPDQPQHF. CDR3 nucleotides: TGTGCCAGCAGCGCTCCAGATCAGCCCCAGCATTTT.